This record looks at one TCR beta chain sequence and its context. The data originate from a study of regulatory T cells in long-lasting Graves disease. The time point here: persistent/refractory GD, antithyroid drugs over 5 years with positive TRAb. PBMC-extracted RNA yielded the TCR library. Germline V gives CDR1 MNHNS, CDR2 SASEGT. The V gene lost 3 bases and the J gene lost 7 bases, with 10 bases spanning the gap. The CDR3 spans 13 residues. Construction of the TCR beta libraries employed iRepertoire HTBI primers in conjunction with Arm-PCR of CDR3 regions. MiXCR, run by TCRdb on the multiplex PCR reads, gives a single entry per CDR3 protein. The sample lists approximately 690,000 distinct CDR3 sequences; 30% were seen once.

The J gene is TRBJ1-5, the V gene TRBV6-1; TRBD1 might be the D (6 bases). Material: peripheral blood mononuclear cells (PBMCs), obtained when the disease was refractory, from a patient treated with antithyroid drugs. This TCR derives from a female donor with Graves disease. CDR3 nucleotide sequence: TGTGCCAGCAGTGAGGGGGCGGAACAGCCCCAGCATTTT. It is translated as CASSEGAEQPQHF.